Listed below are T cell receptor beta chains from one sample, sequenced in a study of cytomegalovirus exposure and HLA in healthy donors. The data were produced by immunoSEQ multiplex PCR, yet TCRdb's version contains in-frame clones alone and is incomplete. Counted here are 160,000 or so clones, 65% to 85% occurring once; the ten biggest clones make up about 7.7%. The material sequenced was PBMCs. Every receptor here comes from a woman aged 40 to 50 in good health and CMV-seropositive. Each CDR3 is given with its conserved first and last residue. Each record gives: J gene, V gene, D gene, clone size, CDR3 protein, CDR3 DNA. A D gene is named only where the DNA matches it firmly. The listing skips clone size in some rows; elsewhere it reads once, few, many or a size class.

>TRBJ2-2|TRBV11-2|.|.
CASSLMPGHTGELFF
TGTGCCAGCAGCTTAATGCCAGGTCACACCGGGGAGCTGTTTTTT
>TRBJ1-1|TRBV7-9|.|.
CASSQPPGVAEAFF
TGTGCCAGCAGCCAGCCCCCCGGGGTGGCTGAAGCTTTCTTT
>TRBJ1-6|TRBV11-3|.|.
CASSSDSASPLHF
TGTGCCAGCAGCTCGGACAGCGCCTCACCCCTCCACTTT
>TRBJ1-1|TRBV6-1|.|.
CATTSGTVGGTEAFF
TGTGCCACCACCTCCGGGACTGTCGGGGGGACTGAAGCTTTCTTT
>TRBJ1-1|TRBV18|TRBD1|.
CASSPYDRGKNTEAFF
TGTGCCAGCTCACCATATGACAGGGGGAAGAACACTGAAGCTTTCTTT
>TRBJ2-1|TRBV7-8|TRBD2|.
CASSESGGGYNEQFF
TGTGCCAGCAGCGAAAGCGGGGGGGGCTACAATGAGCAGTTCTTC
>TRBJ1-4|TRBV9|TRBD1|.
CASSVEGTVNEKLFF
TGTGCCAGCAGCGTAGAAGGGACAGTTAATGAAAAACTGTTTTTT
>TRBJ2-5|TRBV5-6|TRBD1|.
CASSLRQGARETQYF
TGTGCCAGCAGCTTACGACAGGGGGCGCGAGAGACCCAGTACTTC
>TRBJ2-3|TRBV5-5|TRBD2|.
CASSPGGGRTDTQYF
TGTGCCAGCAGCCCGGGCGGGGGACGCACAGATACGCAGTATTTT
>TRBJ1-6|TRBV5-8|.|.
CASSSTGFSPLHF
TGTGCCAGCAGCTCTACAGGGTTCTCACCCCTCCACTTT
>TRBJ2-1|TRBV11-2|TRBD1|.
CASTLDRAYDNEQFF
TGTGCCAGCACCCTAGACAGGGCTTATGACAATGAGCAGTTCTTC
>TRBJ1-4|TRBV19|.|.
CASTIGSGLGEKLFF
TGTGCCAGTACAATCGGTTCGGGACTTGGTGAAAAACTGTTTTTT
>TRBJ1-6|TRBV7-2|TRBD1|.
CASSLGTGDTLHF
TGTGCCAGCAGCTTAGGGACAGGAGACACCCTCCACTTT
>TRBJ1-4|TRBV30|TRBD1|few
CAWSVITGVRNEKLFF
TGTGCCTGGAGTGTGATCACAGGGGTCCGTAATGAAAAACTGTTTTTT
>TRBJ2-3|TRBV28|TRBD1|.
CASSGLTGTGTDTQYF
TGTGCCAGCAGTGGTCTTACCGGGACAGGGACAGATACGCAGTATTTT
>TRBJ2-2|TRBV4-1|.|.
CASSQSGFSTGELFF
TGCGCCAGCAGCCAGTCAGGATTTTCCACCGGGGAGCTGTTTTTT
>TRBJ1-5|TRBV30|.|few
CAWSVKGFDQPQHF
TGTGCCTGGAGTGTAAAGGGGTTCGATCAGCCCCAGCATTTT
>TRBJ1-2|TRBV2|TRBD1|.
CASSDDRGKSNYGYTF
TGTGCCAGCAGCGATGACAGGGGAAAATCTAACTATGGCTACACCTTC
>TRBJ1-3|TRBV14|.|.
CASSQATGNTIYF
TGTGCCAGCAGCCAAGCAACAGGAAACACCATATATTTT
>TRBJ1-1|TRBV7-9|.|.
CSSSRDSSEAFF
TGTTCCAGCAGCCGTGACAGTTCTGAAGCTTTCTTT
>TRBJ2-7|TRBV5-1|.|.
CASSLLGSYEQYF
TGCGCCAGCAGCTTACTAGGGTCCTACGAGCAGTACTTC
>TRBJ2-2|TRBV7-9|.|.
CASSSYTGELFF
TGTGCCAGCAGCTCCTACACCGGGGAGCTGTTTTTT
>TRBJ1-2|TRBV11-2|.|.
CASSLDREGSGYTF
TGTGCCAGCAGCTTAGATCGGGAAGGTTCTGGCTACACCTTC
>TRBJ2-2|TRBV6-6|.|.
CASSWGQNTGELFF
TGTGCCAGCAGTTGGGGACAGAACACCGGGGAGCTGTTTTTT
>TRBJ2-2|TRBV5-8|.|.
CASSLAVGELFF
TGTGCCAGCAGCTTGGCAGTCGGGGAGCTGTTTTTT
>TRBJ1-3|TRBV11-2|.|.
CASSSRLTGNTIYF
TGTGCCAGCAGCTCGAGACTGACTGGAAACACCATATATTTT
>TRBJ1-5|TRBV27|TRBD1|.
CASSKTGGGQPQHF
TGTGCCAGCAGTAAGACAGGGGGTGGTCAGCCCCAGCATTTT
>TRBJ1-5|TRBV6-1|TRBD1|.
CASSASRDSGQPQHF
TGTGCCAGCAGTGCAAGCCGGGACAGCGGGCAGCCCCAGCATTTT
>TRBJ1-2|TRBV20-1|.|.
CSARATSGYTF
TGCAGTGCTAGGGCGACATCTGGCTACACCTTC
>TRBJ2-1|TRBV7-2|.|.
CASSPPDNEQFF
TGTGCCAGCAGCCCCCCCGACAATGAGCAGTTCTTC
>TRBJ1-5|TRBV5-6|.|.
CASSLQGLGRVNQPQHF
TGTGCCAGCAGCTTGCAAGGTTTGGGCCGTGTCAATCAGCCCCAGCATTTT
>TRBJ2-5|TRBV11-2|TRBD2|.
CASSRGGRNQETQYF
TGTGCCAGCAGCCGGGGGGGGAGAAACCAAGAGACCCAGTACTTC
>TRBJ1-4|TRBV19|TRBD1|once
CASSLAQGISEKLFF
TGTGCCAGTAGTCTGGCACAGGGGATCTCCGAAAAACTGTTTTTT
>TRBJ2-1|TRBV13|.|.
CASRIQGDSNNEQFF
TGTGCCAGCAGAATCCAGGGCGACTCCAACAATGAGCAGTTCTTC
>TRBJ2-3|TRBV4-3|TRBD2|few
CASSQELAGGPDTQYF
TGCGCCAGCAGCCAGGAACTAGCGGGGGGCCCGGATACGCAGTATTTT
>TRBJ1-4|TRBV7-9|.|.
CSSSFGQNNEKLFF
TGTTCCAGCAGTTTTGGGCAGAATAATGAAAAACTGTTTTTT
>TRBJ1-2|TRBV27|TRBD1|.
CASSLRGQAYYGYTF
TGTGCCAGCAGTTTGAGGGGACAGGCATACTATGGCTACACCTTC
>TRBJ1-4|TRBV5-1|.|.
CASSLGAANEKLFF
TGCGCCAGCAGCTTAGGGGCGGCTAATGAAAAACTGTTTTTT
>TRBJ1-1|TRBV30|.|.
CAWARSQGGDTEAFF
TGTGCCTGGGCACGATCACAGGGAGGGGACACTGAAGCTTTCTTT
>TRBJ2-1|TRBV27|TRBD2|.
CASRRGSYNEQFF
TGTGCCAGCAGGCGGGGGTCCTACAATGAGCAGTTCTTC
>TRBJ1-2|TRBV5-4|.|.
CASSRAGTVAGYTF
TGTGCCAGCAGCCGGGCGGGGACTGTGGCAGGCTACACCTTC
>TRBJ1-1|TRBV9|.|.
CASAPGHTEAFF
TGTGCCAGCGCCCCTGGGCACACTGAAGCTTTCTTT
>TRBJ2-7|TRBV21-1|.|.
CASTFRVFYEQYF
TGTGCCAGCACCTTTCGCGTTTTCTACGAGCAGTACTTC
>TRBJ1-2|TRBV19|TRBD1|.
CASSIGIGGSFGYTF
TGTGCCAGTAGTATAGGCATAGGGGGCAGCTTTGGCTACACCTTC
>TRBJ2-7|TRBV7-2|.|.
CASSYGSGQYF
TGTGCCAGCAGCTACGGATCGGGGCAGTACTTC
>TRBJ1-6|TRBV5-1|TRBD1|.
CASRRTGDNSPLHF
TGCGCCAGCAGACGCACAGGGGATAATTCACCCCTCCACTTT
>TRBJ2-7|TRBV5-4|TRBD1|once
CASSGTVNSYEQYF
TGTGCCAGCAGCGGGACAGTTAACTCCTACGAGCAGTACTTC
>TRBJ1-3|TRBV28|.|.
CASSLFSGSSGTIYF
TGTGCCAGCAGTTTATTCAGTGGCAGCTCGGGCACCATATATTTT
>TRBJ2-1|TRBV7-9|.|.
CASSLESSRGEQFF
TGTGCCAGCAGCTTAGAATCCTCGCGCGGTGAGCAGTTCTTC
>TRBJ1-2|TRBV7-9|TRBD1|.
CASSFPGQGVGYGYTF
TGTGCCAGCAGCTTTCCGGGACAGGGGGTTGGCTATGGCTACACCTTC